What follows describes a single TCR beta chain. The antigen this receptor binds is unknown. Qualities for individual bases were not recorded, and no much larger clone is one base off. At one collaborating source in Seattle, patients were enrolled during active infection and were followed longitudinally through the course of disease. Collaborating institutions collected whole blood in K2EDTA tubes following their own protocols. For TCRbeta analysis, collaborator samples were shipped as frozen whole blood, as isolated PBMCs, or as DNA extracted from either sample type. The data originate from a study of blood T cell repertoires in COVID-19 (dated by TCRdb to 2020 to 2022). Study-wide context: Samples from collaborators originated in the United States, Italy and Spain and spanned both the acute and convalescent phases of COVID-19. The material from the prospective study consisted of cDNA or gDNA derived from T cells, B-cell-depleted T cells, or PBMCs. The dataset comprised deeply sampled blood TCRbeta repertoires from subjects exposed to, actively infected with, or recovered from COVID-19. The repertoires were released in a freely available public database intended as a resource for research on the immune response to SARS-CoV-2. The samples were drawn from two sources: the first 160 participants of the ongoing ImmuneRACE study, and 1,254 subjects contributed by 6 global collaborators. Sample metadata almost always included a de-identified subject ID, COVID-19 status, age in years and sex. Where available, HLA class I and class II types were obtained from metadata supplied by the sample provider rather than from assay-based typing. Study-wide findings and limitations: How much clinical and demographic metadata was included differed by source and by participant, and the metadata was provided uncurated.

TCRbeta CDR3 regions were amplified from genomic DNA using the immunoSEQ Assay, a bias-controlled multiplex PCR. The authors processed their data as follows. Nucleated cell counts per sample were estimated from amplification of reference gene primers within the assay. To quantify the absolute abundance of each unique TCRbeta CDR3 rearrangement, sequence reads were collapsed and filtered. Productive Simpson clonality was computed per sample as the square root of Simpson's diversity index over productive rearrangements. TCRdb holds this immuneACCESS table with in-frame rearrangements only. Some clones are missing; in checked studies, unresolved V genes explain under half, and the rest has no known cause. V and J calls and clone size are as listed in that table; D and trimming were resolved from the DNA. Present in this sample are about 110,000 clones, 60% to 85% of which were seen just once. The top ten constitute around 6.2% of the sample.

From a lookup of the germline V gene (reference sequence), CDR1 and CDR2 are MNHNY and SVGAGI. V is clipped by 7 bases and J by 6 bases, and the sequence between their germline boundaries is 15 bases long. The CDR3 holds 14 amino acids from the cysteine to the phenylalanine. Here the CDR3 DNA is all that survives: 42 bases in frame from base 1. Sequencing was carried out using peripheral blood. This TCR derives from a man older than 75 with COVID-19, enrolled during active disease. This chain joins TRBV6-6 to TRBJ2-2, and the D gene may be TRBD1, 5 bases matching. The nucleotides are TGTGCCAGCACCGACCCTGGGGCCCCCGGGGAGCTGTTTTTT. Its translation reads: CASTDPGAPGELFF.